Each of the 21 T cell receptor beta chains below was sequenced from the same sample in a study of OX40 agonist ivuxolimab in advanced cancers. Assay: immunoSEQ multiplex PCR; the TCRdb copy retains only in-frame clones and omits some. The data contain tens of thousands of clones, around 84% of them singletons. The material was CD4+ or CD8+ T cells sorted from blood, obtained in a trial of the OX40 agonist ivuxolimab. The receptors originated from an adult with an advanced solid tumor such as melanoma, head and neck, liver or kidney cancer.

The chain employs TRBV12-5 and TRBJ2-1; TRBD1 aligns across 8 bases. This CDR3 contains 15 residues. Germline CDR1 is LGHNT and CDR2 is FRNRAP. Trimming removed 6 bases from V and 5 bases from J; junction bases left unmatched: 9. CDR3 in amino acids: CASGTDRGPHNEQFF. The CDR3 nucleotides are TGTGCTAGTGGCACAGACAGGGGACCCCACAATGAGCAGTTCTTC. Using reference TRBV12-5 and TRBJ2-1 for the parts outside the CDR3, the full variable domain is DARVTQTPRHKVTEMGQEVTMRCQPILGHNTVFWYRQTMMQGLELLAYFRNRAPLDDSGMPKDRFSAEMPDATLATLKIQPSEPRDSAVYFCASGTDRGPHNEQFFGPGTRLTVL.

The CDR3 protein is CASSLLIPFDQPQHF. CDR3 in DNA: TGTGCCAGCAGCTTGCTCATTCCTTTTGATCAGCCCCAGCATTTT. The chain carries TRBV7-8 and TRBJ1-5; D ambiguous. V was pared by 3 bases and J by 5 bases, with 14 bases between. The CDR3 spans 15 residues. The germline V gene has CDR1 SGHVS and CDR2 FQNEAQ.

This clone was seen once. V is TRBV25-1 and J is TRBJ1-5, with D possibly TRBD1 on 6 matching bases. Trimming shortened V by 0 bases and J by 4 bases, and 7 bases separated the two germline ends. CDR1 is MGHDK and CDR2 is SYGVNS in the germline V gene. This CDR3 spans 14 amino acids. The CDR3 DNA follows: TGTGCCAGCAGTGAATACGGACAGAATCAGCCCCAGCATTTT. Its protein product is CASSEYGQNQPQHF.

The chain carries TRBV6-6 and TRBJ2-7; perhaps TRBD1 as D (6 bases). V was shortened by 0 bases and J by 5 bases, with 8 bases between the two germline ends. Per the germline V gene, CDR1 is MNHNY and CDR2 is SVGAGI (reference sequence). CDR3 size: 13 residues. The CDR3 bases are TGTGCCAGCAGTTACTCGGGGGCGGACGAGCAGTACGTC. It yields the protein CASSYSGADEQYV.

The genes are TRBV28 and TRBJ2-5; D is unclear. CDR1 and CDR2 (germline): MDHEN, SYDVKM. The CDR3 has 15 residues. Trimming shortened V by 6 bases and J by 5 bases, and 19 bases separated the two germline ends. The CDR3 loop reads CASSPPQLKWETQYF. CDR3 DNA sequence: TGTGCCAGCAGCCCCCCACAGCTGAAATGGGAGACCCAGTACTTC.

The chain joins TRBV6-5 to TRBJ1-2; TRBD1 might be the D (5 bases). This CDR3 has 15 amino acids. Germline CDR1 MNHEY, CDR2 SVGAGI. V shed 6 bases and J shed 4 bases, with 18 bases lying between them. The CDR3 DNA is TGTGCCAGCAGCCCAAAAACCGGGGCCGCCTATGGCTACACCTTC. The encoded protein is CASSPKTGAAYGYTF.

The CDR3: CASSLGGQGIGGNTIYF. The CDR3 coding sequence is TGTGCCAGCAGCTTAGGGGGGCAGGGGATTGGAGGAAACACCATATATTTT. The rearrangement uses TRBV7-2 and TRBJ1-3, with a weak D call TRBD1 (6 bases). V gave up 1 base and J gave up 4 bases, with 17 bases separating them. This CDR3 contains 17 residues. In germline, CDR1 is SGHTA, CDR2 FQGNSA.

Worth noting for this clone: The junction departs from the called germline gene at one end, perhaps through a read error. The rearrangement joins TRBV5-1 to TRBJ2-2; D remains ambiguous. Germline V gives CDR1 SGHRS, CDR2 YFSETQ. The CDR3 extends over 15 amino acids. CDR3 sequence reads: CASSLRQFDTEELFF. For the CDR3, the DNA is TGCGCCAGCAGCTTGCGCCAGTTTGACACCGAGGAGCTGTTTTTT.

The rearrangement links TRBV6-4 to TRBJ1-5, with TRBD1 identical over 8 bases. V trimming: 5 bases; J trimming: 7 bases; junction bases outside the gene matches: 7. CDR1 and CDR2 from the germline V gene are MRHNA and SNTAGT. This CDR3 contains 14 residues. The CDR3 nucleotides read TGTGCCAGCAGTTCAACAGGGGGGGAGCAGCCCCAGCATTTT. Encoded protein: CASSSTGGEQPQHF.

V is TRBV4-3 and J is TRBJ2-5; D is undetermined. CDR3 length equals 15 residues. With 1 base removed from V and 7 bases from J, the gap between germline ends came to 16 bases. In germline, CDR1 is LGHNA, CDR2 YSLEER. The CDR3 region has the DNA TGCGCCAGCAGCCAAGGCCTTTTTAGAGGTCCGACCCAGTACTTC. It encodes CASSQGLFRGPTQYF.

J is TRBJ1-1 and V is TRBV7-2; D is ambiguous. Germline CDR1 is SGHTA and CDR2 is FQGNSA. The CDR3 is made up of 13 amino acids. The germline V and J ends were trimmed by 4 bases and 5 bases, with 11 bases remaining between them. The CDR3 nucleotides are TGTGCCAGCAGCTCAATCGACGTTACTGAAGCTTTCTTT. Its protein is CASSSIDVTEAFF.

The chain is built from TRBV5-6 and TRBJ1-3; tentative D call: TRBD1 (5 bases). Trimming removed 4 bases from V and 1 base from J, with 18 bases in between. The CDR3 sequence is 17 residues long. Germline-derived CDR1 and CDR2 are SGHDT and YYEEEE. In DNA, the CDR3 is TGTGCCAGCAGCGTTGGGCAGGGCTCAACTTCTGGAAACACCATATATTTT. Protein: CASSVGQGSTSGNTIYF.

In this sample, this clone turned up once. The chain recombines TRBV29-1 with TRBJ2-3; 12 bases map to TRBD2. V was clipped by 6 bases and J by 1 base; unmatched bases: 2. This CDR3 comprises 14 residues. Germline-derived CDR1 and CDR2 are SQVTM and ANQGSEA. The CDR3 sequence is CSVGTSGRTDTQYF. The CDR3 bases are TGCAGCGTGGGGACTAGCGGGCGCACAGATACGCAGTATTTT.

This chain links TRBV4-1 with TRBJ1-1; D unresolved. Germline V CDR1 and CDR2: MGHRA, YSYEKL. The CDR3 extends over 14 amino acids. Trimming removed 0 bases from V and 3 bases from J, with 8 bases in between. The CDR3 sequence: CASSQDPPYTEAFF. CDR3 in DNA: TGCGCCAGCAGCCAAGATCCTCCTTACACTGAAGCTTTCTTT.

The table lists this clone with a count of one. J is TRBJ1-5 and V is TRBV5-6; 8 bases fit TRBD1. Trimming removed 4 bases from V and 4 bases from J; junction bases left unmatched: 7. The germline V gene encodes CDR1 SGHDT and CDR2 YYEEEE. This CDR3 spans 15 amino acids. The CDR3 protein is CASSPNRGKNQPQHF. In DNA form, the CDR3 reads TGTGCCAGCAGCCCCAACAGGGGGAAGAATCAGCCCCAGCATTTT.

This clone was observed a handful of times. The chain combines TRBV28 with TRBJ1-2; unclear D gene. The germline V gene encodes CDR1 MDHEN and CDR2 SYDVKM. Between the trimmed V and J ends, which lost 4 bases and 4 bases, there was a span of 10 bases. The CDR3 runs 13 residues. CDR3 sequence (DNA): TGTGCCAGCAGTTCATTGGACTTCTATGGCTACACCTTC. This sequence encodes CASSSLDFYGYTF.

The CDR3 sequence: CAISESYQGDQPQHF. In nucleotides, the CDR3 is TGTGCCATCAGTGAGTCCTATCAGGGTGATCAGCCCCAGCATTTT. This chain uses TRBV10-3 with TRBJ1-5; a weak D match, TRBD1 (5 bases). Germline loops: CDR1 ENHRY, CDR2 SYGVKD. The CDR3 is 15 amino acids. The V end was cut by 0 bases, the J end by 5 bases, with 11 bases between.

This clone was picked up a small number of times. The chain carries TRBV10-3 and TRBJ1-2; D is ambiguous. Trimming left V 5 bases short and J 1 base short, with 8 bases between. The germline CDR1 and CDR2 sequences are ENHRY and SYGVKD. This CDR3 has 13 amino acids. This chain's CDR3 is CAISPGLNYGYTF. Here the CDR3 DNA reads TGTGCCATCAGTCCAGGACTTAACTATGGCTACACCTTC.

This clone was recorded once. The genes are TRBV4-1 and TRBJ2-2; 7 nucleotides align to TRBD1. Per the germline V gene, CDR1 is MGHRA and CDR2 is YSYEKL. V lost 1 base, J lost 1 base, and 12 bases stayed unmatched. CDR3 length equals 19 residues. The CDR3 DNA sequence: TGCGCCAGCAGCCAAGGTGTGTTACGCCGGGACAGGAACACCGGGGAGCTGTTTTTT. Its protein product is CASSQGVLRRDRNTGELFF.

This chain links TRBV18 with TRBJ2-5; possible D gene TRBD1, 7 bases. CDR3 size: 13 residues. CDR1 is KGHSH, CDR2 LQKENI, per germline. V dropped 4 bases and J dropped 4 bases, with 10 bases sitting between them. Written as DNA, the CDR3 is TGTGCCAGCTCACGGAGGGGGCGAGAGACCCAGTACTTC. Its protein product is CASSRRGRETQYF.

The chain is built from TRBV7-2 and TRBJ2-7, with D possibly matching TRBD1 (6 bases). Germline CDR1 is SGHTA and CDR2 is FQGNSA. The CDR3 loop spans 14 amino acids. The ends were cut back, 5 bases at V and 3 bases at J, with 14 bases in the middle. The CDR3 here is CASSISTGLYEQYF. The CDR3 coding sequence is TGTGCCAGCAGCATTTCTACAGGGCTCTACGAGCAGTACTTC.